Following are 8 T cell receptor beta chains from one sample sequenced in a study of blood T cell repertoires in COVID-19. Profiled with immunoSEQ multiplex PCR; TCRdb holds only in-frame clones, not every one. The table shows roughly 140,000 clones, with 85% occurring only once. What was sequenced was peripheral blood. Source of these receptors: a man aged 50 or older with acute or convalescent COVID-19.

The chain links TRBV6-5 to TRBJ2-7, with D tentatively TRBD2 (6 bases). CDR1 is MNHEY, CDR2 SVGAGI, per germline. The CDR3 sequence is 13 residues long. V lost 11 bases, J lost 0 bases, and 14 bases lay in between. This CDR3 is CAGRDSSSYEQYF. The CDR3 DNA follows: TGTGCCGGCCGGGACTCAAGCTCCTACGAGCAGTACTTC.

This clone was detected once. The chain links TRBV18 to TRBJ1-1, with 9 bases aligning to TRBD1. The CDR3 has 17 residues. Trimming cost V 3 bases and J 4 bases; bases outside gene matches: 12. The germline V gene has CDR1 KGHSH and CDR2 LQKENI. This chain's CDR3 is CASSPFTGGQGGTEAFF. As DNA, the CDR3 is TGTGCCAGCTCACCTTTTACAGGGGGCCAAGGGGGCACTGAAGCTTTCTTT.

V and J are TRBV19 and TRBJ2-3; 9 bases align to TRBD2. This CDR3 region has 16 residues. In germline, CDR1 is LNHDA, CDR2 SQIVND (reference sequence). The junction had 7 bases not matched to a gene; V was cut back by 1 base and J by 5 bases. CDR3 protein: CASSIAGGRAIDTQYF. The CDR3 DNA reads TGTGCCAGTAGTATAGCCGGCGGGAGGGCAATAGATACGCAGTATTTT.

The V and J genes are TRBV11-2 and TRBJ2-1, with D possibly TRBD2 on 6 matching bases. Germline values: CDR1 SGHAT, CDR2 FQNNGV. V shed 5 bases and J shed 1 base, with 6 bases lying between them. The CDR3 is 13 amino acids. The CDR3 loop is CASSLASYNEQFF. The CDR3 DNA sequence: TGTGCCAGCAGCCTAGCGTCCTACAATGAGCAGTTCTTC.

This CDR3 is CASFPTGGWTEAFF. DNA of the CDR3: TGTGCCAGCTTCCCCACAGGGGGATGGACTGAAGCTTTCTTT. The V and J genes are TRBV28 and TRBJ1-1, with TRBD1 matching 8 bases. The CDR3 covers 14 residues. The trim removed 8 bases at V and 5 bases at J, leaving 10 bases unmatched. Per germline, CDR1 MDHEN and CDR2 SYDVKM.

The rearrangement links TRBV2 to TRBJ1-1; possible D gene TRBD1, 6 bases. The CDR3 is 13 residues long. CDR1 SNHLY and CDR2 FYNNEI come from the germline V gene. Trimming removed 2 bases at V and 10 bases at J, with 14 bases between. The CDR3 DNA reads TGTGCCAGCAGTGAACTCCAGGGGAGTGGAGCTTTCTTT. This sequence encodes CASSELQGSGAFF.

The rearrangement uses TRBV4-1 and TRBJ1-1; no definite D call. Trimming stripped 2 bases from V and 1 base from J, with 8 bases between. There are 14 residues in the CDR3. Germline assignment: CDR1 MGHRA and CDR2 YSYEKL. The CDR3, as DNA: TGCGCCAGCAGCCAATACACGGGGAACACTGAAGCTTTCTTT. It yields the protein CASSQYTGNTEAFF.

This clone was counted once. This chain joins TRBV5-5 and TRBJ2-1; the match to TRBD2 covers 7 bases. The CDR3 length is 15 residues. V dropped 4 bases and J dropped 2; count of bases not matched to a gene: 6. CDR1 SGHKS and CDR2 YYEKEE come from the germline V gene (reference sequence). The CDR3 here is CASSLGGTTYNEQFF. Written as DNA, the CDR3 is TGTGCCAGCAGCCTCGGGGGGACTACCTACAATGAGCAGTTCTTC.